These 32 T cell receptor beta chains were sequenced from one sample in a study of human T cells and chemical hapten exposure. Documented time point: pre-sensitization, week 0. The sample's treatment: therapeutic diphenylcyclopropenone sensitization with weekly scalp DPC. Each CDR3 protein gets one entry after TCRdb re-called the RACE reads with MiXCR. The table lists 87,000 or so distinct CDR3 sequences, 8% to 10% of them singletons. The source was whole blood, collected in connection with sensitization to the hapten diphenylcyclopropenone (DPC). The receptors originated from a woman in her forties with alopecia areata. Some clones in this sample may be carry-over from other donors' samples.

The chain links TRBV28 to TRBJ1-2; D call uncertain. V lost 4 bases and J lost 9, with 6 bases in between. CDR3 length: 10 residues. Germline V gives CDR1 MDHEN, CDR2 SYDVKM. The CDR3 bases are TGTGCCAGCAGTTCCAGCCGCTACACCTTC. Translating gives CASSSSRYTF.

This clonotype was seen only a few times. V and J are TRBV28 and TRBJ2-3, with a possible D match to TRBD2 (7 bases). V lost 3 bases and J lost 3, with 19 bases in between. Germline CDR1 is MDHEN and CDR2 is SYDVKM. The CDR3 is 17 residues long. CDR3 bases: TGTGCCAGCAGTTTGTCCCGGGGGGCGGGGTGGACAGATACGCAGTATTTT. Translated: CASSLSRGAGWTDTQYF.

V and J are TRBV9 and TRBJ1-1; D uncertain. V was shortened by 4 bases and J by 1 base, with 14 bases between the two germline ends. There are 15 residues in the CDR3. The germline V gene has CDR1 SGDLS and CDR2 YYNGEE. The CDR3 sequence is CASSNTHAENTEAFF. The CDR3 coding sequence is TGTGCCAGCAGCAACACCCACGCGGAGAACACTGAAGCTTTCTTT.

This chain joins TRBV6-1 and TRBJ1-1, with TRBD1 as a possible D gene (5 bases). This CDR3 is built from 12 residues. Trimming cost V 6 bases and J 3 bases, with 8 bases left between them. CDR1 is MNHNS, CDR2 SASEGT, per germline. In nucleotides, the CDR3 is TGTGCCAGCAGGTGGGGGGACACTGAAGCTTTCTTT. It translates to CASRWGDTEAFF.

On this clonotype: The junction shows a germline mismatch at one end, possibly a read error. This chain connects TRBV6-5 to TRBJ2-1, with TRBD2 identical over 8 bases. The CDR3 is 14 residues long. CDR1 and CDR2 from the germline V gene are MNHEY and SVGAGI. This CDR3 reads CASTYGGGINEQFF. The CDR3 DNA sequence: TGTGCCAGCACTTACGGGGGGGGCATAAATGAGCAGTTCTTC.

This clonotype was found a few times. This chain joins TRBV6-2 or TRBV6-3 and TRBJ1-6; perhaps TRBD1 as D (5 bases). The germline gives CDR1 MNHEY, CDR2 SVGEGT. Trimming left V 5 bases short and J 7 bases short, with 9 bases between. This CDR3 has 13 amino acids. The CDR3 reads CASSPEGNSPLHF. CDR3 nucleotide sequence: TGTGCCAGCAGTCCCGAGGGGAATTCACCCCTCCACTTT.

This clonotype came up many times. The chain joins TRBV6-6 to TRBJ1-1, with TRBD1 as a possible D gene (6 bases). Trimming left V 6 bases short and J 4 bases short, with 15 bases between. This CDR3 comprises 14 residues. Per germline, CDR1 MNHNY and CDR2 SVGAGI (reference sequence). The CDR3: CASRLQGQGTEAFF. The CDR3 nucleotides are TGTGCCAGCAGATTACAGGGTCAGGGCACTGAAGCTTTCTTT.

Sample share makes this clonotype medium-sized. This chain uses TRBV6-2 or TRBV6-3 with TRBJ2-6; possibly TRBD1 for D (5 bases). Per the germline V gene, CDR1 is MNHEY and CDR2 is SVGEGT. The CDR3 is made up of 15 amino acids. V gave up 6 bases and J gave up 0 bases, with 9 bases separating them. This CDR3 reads CASSLDSSGANVLTF. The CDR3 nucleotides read TGTGCCAGCAGCCTTGACAGCTCTGGGGCCAACGTCCTGACTTTC.

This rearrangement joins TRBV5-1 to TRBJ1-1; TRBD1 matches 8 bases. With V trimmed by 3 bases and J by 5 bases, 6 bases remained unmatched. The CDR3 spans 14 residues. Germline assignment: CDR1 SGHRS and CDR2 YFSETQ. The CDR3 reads CASSSQGAGTEAFF. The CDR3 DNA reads TGCGCCAGCAGCTCTCAGGGGGCGGGAACTGAAGCTTTCTTT. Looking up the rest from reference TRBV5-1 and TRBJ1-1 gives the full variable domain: KAGVTQTPRYLIKTRGQQVTLSCSPISGHRSVSWYQQTPGQGLQFLFEYFSETQRNKGNFPGRFSGRQFSNSRSEMNVSTLELGDSALYLCASSSQGAGTEAFFGQGTRLTVV.

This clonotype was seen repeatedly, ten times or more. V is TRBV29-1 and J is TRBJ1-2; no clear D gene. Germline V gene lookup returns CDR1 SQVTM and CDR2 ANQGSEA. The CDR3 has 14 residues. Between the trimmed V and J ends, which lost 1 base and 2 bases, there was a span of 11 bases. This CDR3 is CSVEAGERNYGYTF. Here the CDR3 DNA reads TGCAGCGTTGAAGCCGGGGAGAGGAACTATGGCTACACCTTC.

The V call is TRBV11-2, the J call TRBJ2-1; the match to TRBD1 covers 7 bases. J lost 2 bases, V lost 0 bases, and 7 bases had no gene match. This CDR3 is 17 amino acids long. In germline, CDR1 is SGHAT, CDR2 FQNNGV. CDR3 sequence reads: CASSLDRGISTYNEQFF. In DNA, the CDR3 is TGTGCCAGCAGCTTAGACAGGGGGATCTCCACCTACAATGAGCAGTTCTTC.

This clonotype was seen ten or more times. CDR3 residues: CASSPLDGMNNEQFF. The CDR3 coding sequence is TGTGCCAGCAGCCCTCTGGACGGGATGAACAATGAGCAGTTCTTC. The V gene is TRBV7-8, the J gene TRBJ2-1, with D maybe TRBD2 (5 bases). CDR1 and CDR2 (germline): SGHVS, FQNEAQ. Trimming pared 5 bases from V and 5 bases from J, leaving 16 bases between. The CDR3 has 15 amino acids.

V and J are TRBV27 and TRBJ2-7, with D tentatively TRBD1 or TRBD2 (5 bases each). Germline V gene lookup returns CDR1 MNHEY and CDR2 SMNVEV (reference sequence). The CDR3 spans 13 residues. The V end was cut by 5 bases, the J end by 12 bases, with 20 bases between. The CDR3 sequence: CASSPWDGKTRYF. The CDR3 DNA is TGTGCCAGCAGTCCCTGGGACGGGAAGACGCGGTACTTC.

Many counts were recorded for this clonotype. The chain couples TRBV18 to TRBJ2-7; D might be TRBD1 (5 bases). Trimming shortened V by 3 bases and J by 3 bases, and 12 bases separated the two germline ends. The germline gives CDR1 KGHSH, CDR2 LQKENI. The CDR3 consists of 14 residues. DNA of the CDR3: TGTGCCAGCTCACCCGACAGCACCAACTACGAGCAGTACTTC. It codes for CASSPDSTNYEQYF.

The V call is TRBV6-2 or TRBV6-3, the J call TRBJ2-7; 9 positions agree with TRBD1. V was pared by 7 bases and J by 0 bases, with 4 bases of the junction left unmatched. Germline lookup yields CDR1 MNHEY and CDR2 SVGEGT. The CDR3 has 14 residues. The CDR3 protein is CASKPGQGSYEQYF. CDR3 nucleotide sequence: TGTGCCAGCAAACCGGGACAGGGCTCCTACGAGCAGTACTTC.

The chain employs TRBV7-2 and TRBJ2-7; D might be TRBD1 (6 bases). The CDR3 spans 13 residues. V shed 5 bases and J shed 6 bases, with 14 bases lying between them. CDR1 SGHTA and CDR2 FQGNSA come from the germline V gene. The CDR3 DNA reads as TGTGCCAGCAGCGTCAGGGGTTTAGGCGAGCAGTACTTC. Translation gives CASSVRGLGEQYF. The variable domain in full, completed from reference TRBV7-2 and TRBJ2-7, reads GAGVSQSPSNKVTEKGKDVELRCDPISGHTALYWYRQSLGQGLEFLIYFQGNSAPDKSGLPSDRFSAERTGGSVSTLTIQRTQQEDSAVYLCASSVRGLGEQYFGPGTRLTVT.

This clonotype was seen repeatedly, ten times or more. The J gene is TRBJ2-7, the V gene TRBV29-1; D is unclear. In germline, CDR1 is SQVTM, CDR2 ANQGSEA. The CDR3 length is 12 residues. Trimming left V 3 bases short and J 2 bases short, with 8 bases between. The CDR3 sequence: CSVEDATYEQYF. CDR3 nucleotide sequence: TGCAGCGTTGAGGACGCCACCTACGAGCAGTACTTC.

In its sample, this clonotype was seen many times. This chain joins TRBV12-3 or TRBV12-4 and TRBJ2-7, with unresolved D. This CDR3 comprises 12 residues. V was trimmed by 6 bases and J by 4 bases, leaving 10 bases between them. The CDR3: CASRRTSYEQYF. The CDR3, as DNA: TGTGCCAGCAGAAGAACATCTTACGAGCAGTACTTC.

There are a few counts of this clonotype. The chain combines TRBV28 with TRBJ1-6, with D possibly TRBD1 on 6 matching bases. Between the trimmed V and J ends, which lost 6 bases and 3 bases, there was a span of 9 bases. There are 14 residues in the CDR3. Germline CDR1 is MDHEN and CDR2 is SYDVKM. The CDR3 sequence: CASRTGFYNSPLHF. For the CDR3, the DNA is TGTGCCAGCAGGACAGGTTTCTATAATTCACCCCTCCACTTT.

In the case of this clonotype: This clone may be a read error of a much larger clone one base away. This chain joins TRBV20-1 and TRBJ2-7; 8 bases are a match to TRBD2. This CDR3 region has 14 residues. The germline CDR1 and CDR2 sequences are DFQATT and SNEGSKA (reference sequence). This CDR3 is CSALIAGYSYEQDF. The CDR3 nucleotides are TGCAGTGCTTTAATAGCGGGGTACTCCTACGAGCAGGACTTC.

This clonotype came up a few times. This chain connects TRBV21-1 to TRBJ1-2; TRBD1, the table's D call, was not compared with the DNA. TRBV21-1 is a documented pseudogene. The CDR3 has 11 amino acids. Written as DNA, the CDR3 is TGTGCCAGCAGCAACAGGGGAGGCTACACCTTC. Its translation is CASSNRGGYTF.

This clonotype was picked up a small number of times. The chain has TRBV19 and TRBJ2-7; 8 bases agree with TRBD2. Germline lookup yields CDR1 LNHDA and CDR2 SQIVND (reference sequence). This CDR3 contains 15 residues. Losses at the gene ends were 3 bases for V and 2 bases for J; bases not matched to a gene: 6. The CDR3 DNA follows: TGTGCCAGTAGTATCCAAGCGGGGGAGGCCTACGAGCAGTACTTC. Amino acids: CASSIQAGEAYEQYF.

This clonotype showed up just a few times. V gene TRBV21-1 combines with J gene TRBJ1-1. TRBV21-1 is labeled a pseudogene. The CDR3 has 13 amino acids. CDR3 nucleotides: TGTGCCAGCACCGAGGGTTCCCACACTGAAGCTTTCTTT. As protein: CASTEGSHTEAFF.

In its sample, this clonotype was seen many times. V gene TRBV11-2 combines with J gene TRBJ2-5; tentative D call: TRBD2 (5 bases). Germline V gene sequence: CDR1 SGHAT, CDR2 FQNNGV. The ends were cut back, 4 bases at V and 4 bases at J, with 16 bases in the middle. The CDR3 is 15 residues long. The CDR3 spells CASSSSPGNPETQYF. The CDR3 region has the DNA TGTGCCAGCAGCTCCAGTCCGGGGAACCCAGAGACCCAGTACTTC.

The CDR3 reads CASRPGGAYGYTF. The CDR3 DNA is TGTGCCAGCCGTCCGGGGGGGGCCTATGGCTACACCTTC. The chain employs TRBV27 and TRBJ1-2, with TRBD1 as a possible D gene (6 bases). Per the germline V gene, CDR1 is MNHEY and CDR2 is SMNVEV (reference sequence). V was cut by 8 bases and J by 4 bases, with 14 bases left in between. This CDR3 has 13 amino acids.

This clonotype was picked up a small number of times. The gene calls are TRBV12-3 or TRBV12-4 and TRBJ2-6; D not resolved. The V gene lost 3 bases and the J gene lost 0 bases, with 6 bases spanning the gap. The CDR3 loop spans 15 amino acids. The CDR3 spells CASSLIGSGANVLTF. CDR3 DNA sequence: TGTGCCAGCAGTTTGATCGGCTCTGGGGCCAACGTCCTGACTTTC.

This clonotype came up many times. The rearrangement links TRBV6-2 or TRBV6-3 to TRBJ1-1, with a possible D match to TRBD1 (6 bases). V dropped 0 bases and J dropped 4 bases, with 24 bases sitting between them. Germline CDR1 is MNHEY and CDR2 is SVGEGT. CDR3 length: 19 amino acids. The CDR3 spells CASSYSSTGGLLLVTEAFF. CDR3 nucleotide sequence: TGTGCCAGCAGTTACTCGTCGACGGGGGGGCTTCTTCTTGTCACTGAAGCTTTCTTT.

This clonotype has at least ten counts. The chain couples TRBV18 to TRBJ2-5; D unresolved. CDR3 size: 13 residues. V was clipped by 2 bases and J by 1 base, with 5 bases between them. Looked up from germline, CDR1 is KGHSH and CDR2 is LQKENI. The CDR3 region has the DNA TGTGCCAGCTCACCAAGAATCCAAGAGACCCAGTACTTC. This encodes CASSPRIQETQYF.

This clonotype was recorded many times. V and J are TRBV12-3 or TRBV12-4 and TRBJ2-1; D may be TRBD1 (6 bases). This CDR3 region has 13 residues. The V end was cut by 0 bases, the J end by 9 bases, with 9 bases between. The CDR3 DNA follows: TGTGCCAGCAGTTTAGCGGGGGCGAGTGAGCAGTTCTTC. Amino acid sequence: CASSLAGASEQFF.

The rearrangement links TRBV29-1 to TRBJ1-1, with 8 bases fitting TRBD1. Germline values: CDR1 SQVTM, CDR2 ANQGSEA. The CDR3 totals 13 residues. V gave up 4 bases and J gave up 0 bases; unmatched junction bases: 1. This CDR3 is CSVVTGVNTEAFF. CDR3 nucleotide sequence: TGCAGCGTTGTGACAGGGGTGAACACTGAAGCTTTCTTT.

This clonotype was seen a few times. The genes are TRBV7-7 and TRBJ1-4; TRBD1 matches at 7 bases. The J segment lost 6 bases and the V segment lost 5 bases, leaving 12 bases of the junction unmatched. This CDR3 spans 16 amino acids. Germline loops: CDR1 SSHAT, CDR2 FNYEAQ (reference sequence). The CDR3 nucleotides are TGTGCCAGCAGCCCCCGGGACAGTCGAAGCGATGAAAAACTGTTTTTT. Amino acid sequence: CASSPRDSRSDEKLFF.

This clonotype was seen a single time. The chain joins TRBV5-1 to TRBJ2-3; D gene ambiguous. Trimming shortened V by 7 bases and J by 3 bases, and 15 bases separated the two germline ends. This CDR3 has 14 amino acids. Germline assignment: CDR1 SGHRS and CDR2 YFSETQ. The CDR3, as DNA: TGCGCCAGCGATCAATGGAACCCTACAGATACGCAGTATTTT. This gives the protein CASDQWNPTDTQYF. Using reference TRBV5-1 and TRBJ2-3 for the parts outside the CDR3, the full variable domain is KAGVTQTPRYLIKTRGQQVTLSCSPISGHRSVSWYQQTPGQGLQFLFEYFSETQRNKGNFPGRFSGRQFSNSRSEMNVSTLELGDSALYLCASDQWNPTDTQYFGPGTRLTVL.